Following are 14 T cell receptor beta chains from one sample sequenced in a study of blood T cell repertoires in COVID-19. Here immunoSEQ multiplex PCR was the method, and the copy in TCRdb shows in-frame clones only, minus some. Found here are roughly 55,000 clones, approximately 78% of them singletons; the top ten hold 10% to 15%. Sequenced sample: peripheral blood. The origin of the receptors is an elderly man with acute or convalescent COVID-19.

This sequence joins TRBV30 and TRBJ2-3, with a tentative D call TRBD1 (6 bases). Germline CDR1 reads GTSNPN; CDR2 reads SVGIG (reference sequence). The CDR3 loop spans 18 amino acids. V dropped 0 bases and J dropped 8 bases, with 27 bases sitting between them. CDR3 amino acids: CAWSVSPRTVRPRRTQYF. CDR3 in DNA: TGTGCCTGGAGTGTAAGCCCGCGGACAGTCCGGCCAAGGCGTACGCAGTATTTT.

In this sample, this clone turned up a few times. The chain has TRBV10-2 and TRBJ1-1, with a tentative D call TRBD1 (5 bases). Trimming pared 0 bases from V and 1 base from J, leaving 12 bases between. Germline loops: CDR1 WSHSY, CDR2 SAAADI. The CDR3 length is 16 residues. The CDR3 nucleotides read TGCGCCAGCAGTGAGTCAGCAGGGTTCGGGAACACTGAAGCTTTCTTT. As protein: CASSESAGFGNTEAFF.

This sequence joins TRBV2 and TRBJ1-1, with TRBD1 identical over 10 bases. The V gene end was trimmed by 7 bases and the J gene end by 2 bases; junction bases not matched to a gene: 7. Germline-derived CDR1 and CDR2 are SNHLY and FYNNEI. The CDR3 is 15 residues long. This chain's CDR3 is CASKPRQGANTEAFF. The CDR3 nucleotides read TGTGCCAGCAAACCGCGACAGGGGGCCAACACTGAAGCTTTCTTT.

The chain joins TRBV5-1 to TRBJ2-5; the match to TRBD2 covers 14 bases. This CDR3 has 15 amino acids. The V and J ends lost 4 bases and 9 bases, in that order; junction bases with no gene match: 8. The germline V gene has CDR1 SGHRS and CDR2 YFSETQ. CDR3 amino acids: CASSVLGLAGEAQYF. The CDR3 DNA follows: TGCGCCAGCAGCGTTTTGGGACTAGCGGGGGAGGCCCAGTACTTC.

The chain is built from TRBV5-1 and TRBJ2-7, with 7 bases aligning to TRBD1. This CDR3 has 16 amino acids. Germline CDR1 SGHRS, CDR2 YFSETQ. Trimming removed 2 bases from V and 5 bases from J; junction bases left unmatched: 13. For the CDR3, the DNA is TGCGCCAGCAGCTTCCGCCGGACAGGCTATCGGCACGAGCAGTACTTC. As protein: CASSFRRTGYRHEQYF.

The gene calls are TRBV5-8 and TRBJ1-5; 9 bases line up with TRBD1. V was pared by 5 bases and J by 5 bases, with 14 bases of the junction left unmatched. This CDR3 is 17 amino acids long. Looked up from germline, CDR1 is SGHTS and CDR2 is YDEGEE. This CDR3 is CASSSGQGVKYDQPQHF. CDR3 bases: TGTGCCAGCAGTTCGGGACAGGGTGTGAAGTACGATCAGCCCCAGCATTTT.

The CDR3 loop is CASSDQKGRRTEAFF. The CDR3 bases are TGTGCCAGTAGCGATCAGAAGGGGAGGCGGACTGAAGCTTTCTTT. V usage is TRBV19 and J usage is TRBJ1-1, with D possibly TRBD1 on 5 matching bases. This CDR3 region has 15 residues. The V gene's germline CDR1 is LNHDA and CDR2 SQIVND (reference sequence). V was clipped by 6 bases and J by 5 bases, with 19 bases between them. Full variable domain (missing parts from reference TRBV19 and TRBJ1-1): DGGITQSPKYLFRKEGQNVTLSCEQNLNHDAMYWYRQDPGQGLRLIYYSQIVNDFQKGDIAEGYSVSREKKESFPLTVTSAQKNPTAFYLCASSDQKGRRTEAFFGQGTRLTVV.

This chain joins TRBV28 and TRBJ1-2, with D possibly matching TRBD1 (6 bases). The CDR3 covers 13 residues. Trimming left V 2 bases short and J 8 bases short, with 12 bases between. Germline loops: CDR1 MDHEN, CDR2 SYDVKM. For the CDR3, the DNA is TGTGCCAGCAGTTTAAGCAGGGGTGAAGGCTACACCTTC. Protein product: CASSLSRGEGYTF.

The chain joins TRBV3-1 (or the pseudogene TRBV3-2) to TRBJ2-1, with D tentatively TRBD1 (5 bases). CDR1 LGHDT and CDR2 YNNKEL come from the germline V gene (reference sequence). Trimming removed 1 base at V and 12 bases at J, with 25 bases between. This CDR3 contains 17 residues. CDR3 bases: TGTGCCAGCAGCCAAGCTTTTTCTAGGACAACCCAGGCTGGGCAGTTCTTC. Translation: CASSQAFSRTTQAGQFF.

The V gene is TRBV28, the J gene TRBJ1-5, with 8 bases fitting TRBD1. V was clipped by 5 bases and J by 0 bases; unmatched bases: 15. The germline V gene has CDR1 MDHEN and CDR2 SYDVKM. The CDR3 loop spans 19 amino acids. The CDR3 loop is CASSPVSRTGIDSNQPQHF. For the CDR3, the DNA is TGTGCCAGCAGTCCCGTCTCCCGGACAGGGATAGATAGCAATCAGCCCCAGCATTTT.

The chain joins TRBV5-1 to TRBJ2-5; 7 bases agree with TRBD1. The CDR3 covers 15 residues. Germline lookup yields CDR1 SGHRS and CDR2 YFSETQ. Unmatched junction bases numbered 4, after V lost 0 bases and J lost 2 bases. CDR3 sequence: CASSLAGTVQETQYF. In DNA form, the CDR3 reads TGCGCCAGCAGCTTGGCCGGGACAGTTCAAGAGACCCAGTACTTC.

The chain recombines TRBV15 with TRBJ2-5; a possible D gene is TRBD1 (6 bases). In germline, CDR1 is LNHNV, CDR2 YYDKDF (reference sequence). Deletions cut 3 bases from V and 1 base from J, with 12 bases between. This CDR3 has 15 amino acids. The CDR3 region is CATSREPRGQETQYF. In DNA, the CDR3 is TGTGCCACCAGCAGGGAGCCCAGGGGCCAAGAGACCCAGTACTTC.

This clone has a handful of counts. The chain combines TRBV19 with TRBJ1-6, with TRBD1 matching over 7 bases. The CDR3 is 15 residues long. Germline CDR1 and CDR2: LNHDA and SQIVND (reference sequence). Losses at the gene ends were 4 bases for V and 8 bases for J; bases not matched to a gene: 8. For the CDR3, the DNA is TGTGCCAGTAGTACCAGACAGGGAGCGGATTCACCCCTCCACTTT. Protein: CASSTRQGADSPLHF.

This sequence joins TRBV18 and TRBJ1-4, with 10 nucleotides matching TRBD1. The germline V gene has CDR1 KGHSH and CDR2 LQKENI. The CDR3 totals 15 residues. Germline trimming cut 2 bases from V and 6 bases from J; bases unmatched to any gene: 3. CDR3 protein: CASSPTGTGDEKLFF. CDR3 DNA: TGTGCCAGCTCACCAACCGGGACAGGGGATGAAAAACTGTTTTTT.